These 12 T cell receptor beta chains were sequenced from one sample in a study of regulatory T cells in long-lasting Graves disease. Specified time point: persistent/refractory GD, antithyroid drugs over 5 years with positive TRAb. RNA from PBMCs was the source of the TCR library. Both iRepertoire HTBI primers and Arm-PCR of CDR3 regions were used to build the TCR beta libraries. TCRdb re-called the multiplex PCR reads through MiXCR, storing one row per CDR3 protein. The sample has about 470,000 distinct CDR3 sequences; roughly 21% are singletons. This specimen was peripheral blood mononuclear cells (PBMCs), taken when the disease was refractory, from a patient treated with antithyroid drugs. These receptors all stem from a female donor with Graves disease.

Points on this clonotype: A much more abundant neighbour one base away suggests this may be a read error. This rearrangement joins TRBV28 to TRBJ2-7, with D tentatively TRBD1 (6 bases). CDR3 length: 13 amino acids. Germline values: CDR1 MDHEN, CDR2 SYDVKM. V shed 4 bases and J shed 6 bases, with 13 bases lying between them. CDR3 loop: CASSSQGPSEQYF. Written as DNA, the CDR3 is TGTGCCAGCAGTTCGCAGGGGCCCTCCGAGCAGTACTTC.

This clonotype was detected ten times or more. V is TRBV5-5 and J is TRBJ2-5, with D tentatively TRBD1 (6 bases). Looked up from germline, CDR1 is SGHKS and CDR2 is YYEKEE (reference sequence). Deletions cut 4 bases from V and 5 bases from J, with 18 bases between. This CDR3 is 15 amino acids long. The CDR3 sequence: CASSPGPLRGETQYF. In nucleotides, the CDR3 is TGTGCCAGCAGCCCCGGACCCTTAAGGGGGGAGACCCAGTACTTC.

This clonotype has a handful of counts. The chain joins TRBV28 to TRBJ2-1, with 7 bases matching TRBD1. Germline CDR1 MDHEN, CDR2 SYDVKM. Trimming took 7 bases from V and 7 from J; bases not matched to a gene: 7. The CDR3 covers 13 residues. Here the CDR3 reads CASNSQGENEQFF. CDR3 coding DNA: TGTGCCAGCAACTCCCAGGGGGAGAATGAGCAGTTCTTC.

The V and J genes are TRBV14 and TRBJ2-5; 8 nucleotides match TRBD2. The CDR3 runs 14 residues. From germline, CDR1 is SGHDN and CDR2 FVKESK. J lost 5 bases, V lost 1 base, and 3 bases had no gene match. The CDR3 sequence is CASSQGGGYETQYF. CDR3 nucleotide sequence: TGTGCCAGCAGCCAAGGCGGGGGGTACGAGACCCAGTACTTC.

This clonotype has at least ten counts. V usage is TRBV11-2 and J usage is TRBJ2-5; D uncertain. The V end was cut by 4 bases, the J end by 5 bases, with 5 bases between. This CDR3 has 11 residues. CDR1 and CDR2 (germline): SGHAT, FQNNGV. The CDR3 coding sequence is TGTGCCAGCAGCTCTTGGGAGACCCAGTACTTC. Its translation: CASSSWETQYF.

On this clonotype: A much larger clone lies a single base off, so this may be a read error. The genes are TRBV29-1 and TRBJ2-5, with TRBD2 identical over 12 bases. J was trimmed by 5 bases and V by 8 bases; bases with no gene match: 12. Germline CDR1 is SQVTM and CDR2 is ANQGSEA. The CDR3 sequence is 15 residues long. The CDR3 bases are TGCAGCATCGGGCTAGCGGGGGGGAATTGGGAGACCCAGTACTTC. It yields the protein CSIGLAGGNWETQYF.

This clonotype appeared many times. The V call is TRBV24-1, the J call TRBJ1-6; 9 bases line up with TRBD1. Germline trimming cut 1 base from V and 9 bases from J; bases unmatched to any gene: 9. The length of the CDR3 is 17 residues. Looked up from germline, CDR1 is KGHDR and CDR2 is SFDVKD. CDR3 region: CATSDFTGQGLRSPLHF. CDR3 nucleotide sequence: TGTGCCACCAGTGATTTCACGGGACAGGGTTTGCGTTCACCCCTCCACTTT.

This CDR3 is CASRGSLQGNTEAFF. The CDR3 region has the DNA TGTGCCAGCAGGGGGTCATTACAGGGAAACACTGAAGCTTTCTTT. The rearrangement uses TRBV2 and TRBJ1-1, with D perhaps TRBD1 (6 bases). This CDR3 contains 15 residues. V was trimmed by 6 bases and J by 2 bases, leaving 16 bases between them. CDR1 and CDR2 from the germline V gene are SNHLY and FYNNEI.

This clonotype has at least ten counts. CDR3 in DNA: TGTGCCAGCAGCTCCCTGGGACCGGAAGAGCAGTACTTC. This sequence encodes CASSSLGPEEQYF. This chain uses TRBV11-2 with TRBJ2-7, with D perhaps being TRBD1 or TRBD2 (5 bases each). Germline CDR1 SGHAT, CDR2 FQNNGV. With 4 bases removed from V and 7 bases from J, the gap between germline ends came to 14 bases. The CDR3 consists of 13 residues.

In this sample, this clonotype turned up many times. The chain employs TRBV4-1 and TRBJ1-4; D is uncertain. Germline-derived CDR1 and CDR2 are MGHRA and YSYEKL. The V and J ends lost 0 bases and 14 bases respectively, with 10 bases between them. The CDR3 loop spans 12 amino acids. CDR3 in amino acids: CASSQDIGRLFF. CDR3 DNA sequence: TGCGCCAGCAGCCAAGATATCGGCCGGCTGTTTTTT.

This clonotype was counted ten times or more. This chain joins TRBV28 and TRBJ1-5, with 7 bases lining up with TRBD1. CDR3 length: 15 amino acids. Germline V CDR1 and CDR2: MDHEN, SYDVKM. Losses at the gene ends were 5 bases for V and 2 bases for J; bases not matched to a gene: 6. The CDR3 bases are TGTGCCAGCAGTCCGGGACAGCTGGGCAATCAGCCCCAGCATTTT. Its translation is CASSPGQLGNQPQHF.

This clonotype was recorded at least ten times. The chain couples TRBV28 to TRBJ1-1; possibly TRBD1 for D (6 bases). The CDR3 contains 14 residues. V gave up 7 bases and J gave up 3 bases, with 15 bases separating them. Germline V CDR1 and CDR2: MDHEN, SYDVKM. The CDR3 DNA is TGTGCCAGCAACGCGCAGGGGAGGGACACTGAAGCTTTCTTT. Encoded protein: CASNAQGRDTEAFF. The variable domain in full, completed from reference TRBV28 and TRBJ1-1, reads DVKVTQSSRYLVKRTGEKVFLECVQDMDHENMFWYRQDPGLGLRLIYFSYDVKMKEKGDIPEGYSVSREKKERFSLILESASTNQTSMYLCASNAQGRDTEAFFGQGTRLTVV.